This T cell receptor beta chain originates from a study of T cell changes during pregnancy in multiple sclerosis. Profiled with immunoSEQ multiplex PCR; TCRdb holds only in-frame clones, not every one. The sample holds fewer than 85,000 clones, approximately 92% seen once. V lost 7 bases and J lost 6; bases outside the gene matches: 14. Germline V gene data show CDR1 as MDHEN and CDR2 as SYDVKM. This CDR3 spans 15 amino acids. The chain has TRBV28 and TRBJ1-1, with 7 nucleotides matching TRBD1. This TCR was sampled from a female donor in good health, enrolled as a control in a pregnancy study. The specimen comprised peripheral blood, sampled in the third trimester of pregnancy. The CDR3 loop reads CASTTGTVPTPEAFF. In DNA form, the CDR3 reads TGTGCCAGCACCACTGGGACAGTACCAACCCCTGAAGCTTTCTTT.